These 11 T cell receptor beta chains came from one sample sequenced in a study of CD8 T cells in ankylosing spondylitis. Findings and caveats of the study: What seemed typical of ankylosing spondylitis blood was a TCR beta motif built from fewer than ten highly homologous variants.

Their target antigens are unknown. Each CDR3 protein is one row after TCRdb ran MiXCR on the 5' RACE reads. The sample contains hundreds of thousands of distinct CDR3 sequences, about 17% of which appear only once. Sequenced sample: blood, either unsorted or a sorted T cell fraction (not recorded which). Every receptor here comes from a male donor with ankylosing spondylitis.

The rearrangement uses TRBV23-1 and TRBJ1-1; D uncertain. TRBV23-1 is an ORF, and what it does is uncertain. V shed 2 bases and J shed 7 bases, with 11 bases lying between them. This CDR3 has 13 amino acids. The CDR3 sequence: CASSQKNLGEAFF. CDR3 nucleotides: TGCGCCAGCAGTCAAAAAAACCTCGGTGAAGCTTTCTTT.

The chain uses TRBV4-1 and TRBJ2-7, with D hard to call. The germline V and J ends were trimmed by 0 bases and 2 bases, with 8 bases remaining between them. This CDR3 spans 14 amino acids. The germline CDR1 and CDR2 sequences are MGHRA and YSYEKL. CDR3 in amino acids: CASSQDPAAYEQYF. The CDR3 DNA sequence: TGCGCCAGCAGCCAAGACCCTGCAGCCTACGAGCAGTACTTC.

V gene TRBV27 combines with J gene TRBJ2-3, with TRBD2 matching 9 bases. Per germline, CDR1 MNHEY and CDR2 SMNVEV (reference sequence). CDR3 length: 16 amino acids. V dropped 6 bases and J dropped 2; count of bases not matched to a gene: 9. The CDR3 sequence: CASRMLSSGATDTQYF. CDR3 coding DNA: TGTGCCAGCAGGATGCTGTCTAGCGGGGCCACAGATACGCAGTATTTT.

V usage is TRBV4-3 and J usage is TRBJ2-2, with 15 nucleotides matching TRBD2. With 0 bases clipped from V and 7 bases from J, the junction kept 6 bases outside the gene matches. The CDR3 consists of 18 residues. CDR1 LGHNA and CDR2 YSLEER come from the germline V gene. CDR3 nucleotide sequence: TGCGCCAGCAGCCAAGACGGACTAGCGGGAGGGCCGGGCGGGGAGCTGTTTTTT. Protein: CASSQDGLAGGPGGELFF.

V is TRBV9 and J is TRBJ2-3; D unclear. This CDR3 has 17 amino acids. CDR1 SGDLS and CDR2 YYNGEE come from the germline V gene. V was pared by 3 bases and J by 2 bases, with 19 bases between. The CDR3 loop is CASSDGDGRMDTDTQYF. CDR3 nucleotides: TGTGCCAGCAGCGATGGAGACGGGCGAATGGACACAGATACGCAGTATTTT.

The V call is TRBV20-1, the J call TRBJ2-1, with TRBD1 identical over 10 bases. This CDR3 contains 13 residues. Looked up from germline, CDR1 is DFQATT and CDR2 is SNEGSKA (reference sequence). Trimming at V came to 6 bases and at J to 9 bases, leaving 8 bases not matched to a gene. The CDR3 DNA follows: TGCAGTGCCGGACAGGGGGTAGGTGGTGAGCAGTTCTTC. This sequence encodes CSAGQGVGGEQFF.

The table lists this clonotype with a few counts. The genes are TRBV10-2 and TRBJ2-5, with TRBD2 matching 11 bases. CDR1 and CDR2 from the germline V gene are WSHSY and SAAADI. Trimming at V came to 2 bases and at J to 5 bases, leaving 10 bases not matched to a gene. CDR3 length equals 17 residues. DNA for the CDR3: TGCGCCAGCAGTGAGCCCCTGGCACTAGCGGGAGAGGAGACCCAGTACTTC. It specifies CASSEPLALAGEETQYF.

This rearrangement joins TRBV12-3 or TRBV12-4 to TRBJ2-2, with 7 bases aligning to TRBD2. The CDR3 length is 17 residues. V was pared by 4 bases and J by 4 bases, with 12 bases of the junction left unmatched. The DNA of the CDR3 is TGTGCCAGCAGTTCGCTGTCACCCCGCGGGAGCACCGGGGAGCTGTTTTTT. As protein: CASSSLSPRGSTGELFF.

This clonotype was seen more than once but under ten times. The chain combines TRBV9 with TRBJ2-3; D is possibly TRBD1 or TRBD2 (5 bases each). Germline CDR1 and CDR2: SGDLS and YYNGEE. The V and J ends lost 0 bases and 8 bases respectively, with 16 bases between them. There are 15 residues in the CDR3. This chain's CDR3 is CASSVGGGGGGTQYF. CDR3 DNA: TGTGCCAGCAGCGTAGGGGGTGGGGGTGGAGGTACGCAGTATTTT.

A few counts support this clonotype. This rearrangement joins TRBV12-3 or TRBV12-4 to TRBJ2-2; no reliable D call. The germline V and J ends were trimmed by 7 bases and 5 bases, with 17 bases remaining between them. The CDR3 contains 15 residues. CDR3 sequence reads: CASTPSNGWTGELFF. The CDR3 coding sequence is TGTGCCAGCACCCCGTCTAATGGGTGGACCGGGGAGCTGTTTTTT.

The table lists this clonotype with a few counts. For the CDR3, the DNA is TGTGCCAGCACCGCGGCGTACAATGAGCAGTTCTTC. Its protein is CASTAAYNEQFF. The chain has TRBV11-2 and TRBJ2-1, with D uncertain. Germline V lookup: CDR1 SGHAT, CDR2 FQNNGV. Trimming took off 7 bases at V and 4 bases at J, with 8 bases between the two ends. The CDR3 is 12 residues long.